The source of this T cell receptor (beta chain) is a study of blood T cells in healthy people across ages. The CDR3 sequence is 14 residues long. The V end was cut by 0 bases, the J end by 8 bases, with 16 bases between. The germline V gene has CDR1 SQVTM and CDR2 ANQGSEA. Primed by a sample-barcoded 5' primer and a J-beta primer mix, a second PCR proceeded for about 6 to 12 cycles. TCRdb independently ran MiXCR on the 5' RACE reads; one entry per CDR3 protein. The table shows around 1,800,000 distinct CDR3 sequences, with about 39% occurring only once. The specimen was blood. The chain couples TRBV29-1 to TRBJ2-5; D is possibly TRBD2 (5 bases). The source of this sequence is a human donor in good health. Here the CDR3 reads CSVEDREYKRTQYF. As DNA, the CDR3 is TGCAGCGTTGAAGATAGGGAGTACAAGAGAACCCAGTACTTC.